This T cell receptor beta chain was sequenced during a study of response to subunit inactivated influenza vaccine. In TCRdb, the RT-PCR reads were re-called with MiXCR into one record per CDR3 protein. Of more than 150,000 distinct CDR3 sequences detected, about 10% appear once; the ten largest clones hold roughly a third. This clonotype was recorded at least ten times. Its antigen remains unidentified. Study outcomes and limitations: Authors suggested seasonal influenza vaccinations each recruit few new T cells.

Germline lookup yields CDR1 SQVTM and CDR2 ANQGSEA. The CDR3 runs 13 residues. Unmatched junction bases numbered 5, after V lost 6 bases and J lost 7 bases. The chain links TRBV29-1 to TRBJ2-1, with TRBD2 identical over 11 bases. This clonotype originated in a man between 50 and 69 years old who received an inactivated influenza vaccine. The sequencing used CD8+ T cells sorted from PBMCs, collected less than 25 months after vaccination. CDR3 sequence: CSVTSGGVNEQFF. The CDR3 coding sequence is TGCAGCGTAACTAGCGGGGGAGTGAATGAGCAGTTCTTC.